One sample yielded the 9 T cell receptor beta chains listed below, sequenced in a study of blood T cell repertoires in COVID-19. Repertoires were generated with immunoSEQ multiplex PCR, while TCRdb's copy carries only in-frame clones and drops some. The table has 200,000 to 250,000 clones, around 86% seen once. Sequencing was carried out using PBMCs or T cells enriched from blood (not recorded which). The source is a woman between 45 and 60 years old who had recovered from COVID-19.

CDR3 protein: CASWDRVGEIHF. CDR3 in DNA: TGTGCCAGCTGGGACAGGGTCGGGGAAATCCACTTT. The V gene is TRBV6-5, the J gene TRBJ1-6, with 9 bases fitting TRBD1. Germline V gene lookup returns CDR1 MNHEY and CDR2 SVGAGI. The V segment lost 8 bases and the J segment 17 bases; nucleotides outside the gene matches: 10. The CDR3 is 12 amino acids.

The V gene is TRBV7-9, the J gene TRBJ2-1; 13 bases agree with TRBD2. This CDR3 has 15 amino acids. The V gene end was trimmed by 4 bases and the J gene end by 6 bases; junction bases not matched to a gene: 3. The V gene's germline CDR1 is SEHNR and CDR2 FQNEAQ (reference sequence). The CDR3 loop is CASSYRTSGGNEQFF. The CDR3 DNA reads TGTGCCAGCAGCTACCGGACTAGCGGGGGCAATGAGCAGTTCTTC.

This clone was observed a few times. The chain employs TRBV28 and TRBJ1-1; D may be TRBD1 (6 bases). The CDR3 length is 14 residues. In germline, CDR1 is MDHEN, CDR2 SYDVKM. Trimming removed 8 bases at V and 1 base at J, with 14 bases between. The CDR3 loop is CASLRTGTNTEAFF. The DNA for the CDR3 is TGTGCCAGCCTTAGAACAGGGACGAACACTGAAGCTTTCTTT.

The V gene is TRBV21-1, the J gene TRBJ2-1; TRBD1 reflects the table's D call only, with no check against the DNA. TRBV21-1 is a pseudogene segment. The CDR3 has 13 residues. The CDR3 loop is CARKSRDGNEQFF. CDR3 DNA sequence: TGTGCCAGGAAATCCAGGGATGGTAATGAGCAGTTCTTC.

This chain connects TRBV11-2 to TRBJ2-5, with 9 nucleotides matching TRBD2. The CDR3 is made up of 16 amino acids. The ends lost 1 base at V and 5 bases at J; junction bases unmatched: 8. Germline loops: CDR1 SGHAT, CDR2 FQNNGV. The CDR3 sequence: CASSLGGSGRWETQYF. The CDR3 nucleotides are TGTGCCAGCAGCTTAGGAGGTAGCGGGAGATGGGAGACCCAGTACTTC.

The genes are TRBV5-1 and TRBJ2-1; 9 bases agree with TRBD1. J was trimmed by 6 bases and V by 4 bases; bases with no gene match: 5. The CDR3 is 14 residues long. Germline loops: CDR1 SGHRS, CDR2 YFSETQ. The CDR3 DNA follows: TGCGCCAGCAGCGCGGGACAGGGAGGCAATGAGCAGTTCTTC. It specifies CASSAGQGGNEQFF.

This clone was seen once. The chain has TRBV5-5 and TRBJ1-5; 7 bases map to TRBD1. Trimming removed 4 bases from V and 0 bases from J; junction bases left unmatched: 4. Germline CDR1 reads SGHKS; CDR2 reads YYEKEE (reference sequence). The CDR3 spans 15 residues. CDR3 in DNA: TGTGCCAGCAGCCAAACAGGGGATAGCAATCAGCCCCAGCATTTT. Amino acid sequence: CASSQTGDSNQPQHF. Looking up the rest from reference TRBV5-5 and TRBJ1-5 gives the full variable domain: DAGVTQSPTHLIKTRGQQVTLRCSPISGHKSVSWYQQVLGQGPQFIFQYYEKEERGRGNFPDRFSARQFPNYSSELNVNALLLGDSALYLCASSQTGDSNQPQHFGDGTRLSIL.

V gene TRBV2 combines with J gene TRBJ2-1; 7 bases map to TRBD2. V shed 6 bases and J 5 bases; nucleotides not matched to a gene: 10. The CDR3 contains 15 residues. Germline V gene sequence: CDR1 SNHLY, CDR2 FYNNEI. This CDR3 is CASRYRLASDNEQFF. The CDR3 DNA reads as TGTGCCAGCAGGTACAGACTAGCCTCGGACAATGAGCAGTTCTTC.

CDR3 amino acids: CASSDRGAIVSTIYF. DNA of the CDR3: TGTGCCAGCAGTGACAGGGGGGCCATCGTATCTACCATATATTTT. This chain joins TRBV2 and TRBJ1-3; 7 positions agree with TRBD1. Germline assignment: CDR1 SNHLY and CDR2 FYNNEI. The CDR3 runs to 15 residues. V was pared by 3 bases and J by 10 bases, with 12 bases of the junction left unmatched.